The source of this T cell receptor (beta chain) is a study of early stage breast cancer tumors listed by TCRdb under 2017. A note on the overall study: Of the roughly 17 invasive breast tumors, around twelve were found to be estrogen receptor-positive, progesterone receptor-positive and HER2-negative. Across all samples, roughly 2,800,000 templates representing nearly 1,100,000 unique clonotypes were detected. Of the approximately 12 ER+/PR+/HER2- tumors, eight were classified as invasive ductal carcinomas and four as invasive lobular carcinomas. A read coverage of roughly 10-fold per sample was achieved on average.

This clone was detected only a few times. This clone's antigen is unknown. No much larger clonotype is one base removed from it; base qualities were not supplied. Here is what the overall study found, with its caveats: Chain pairing and functional markers such as CD4, CD8 and FOXP3 were missed by bulk genomic DNA sequencing of unsorted cells. Enriched TCRB sequences shared across patients were found to be mostly commonly generated sequences that were unlikely to play an important role in the tumor microenvironment. Repertoires from blood and normal breast were more alike than repertoires from blood and tumor, and in about 85% of the 16 patients, comparing each tissue with blood separated tumor from normal. Tumors showed about 2.5-fold higher T cell density and higher clonality than adjacent normal breast tissue. Because the cohort was small, a breakdown by tumor subtype could not be done.

Each sample was amplified in two independent genomic DNA replicates, using approximately 0.5 ug for blood and approximately 1.6 ug for tumor or normal breast. Following the manufacturer's instructions, the ImmunoSeq Intro kit was used to carry out TCRB sequencing on genomic DNA. The multiplex PCR ran for around 30 cycles using proprietary primers and spike-in control sequences for absolute quantification. An 87-bp fragment spanning the CDR3 and flanking V and J genes was sequenced with single-end 150-bp reads. Seven samples, each with two replicates, were multiplexed per lane of an Illumina MiSeq using version 3.0 chemistry. The authors' pipeline ran thus. The vendor's proprietary pipeline processed the raw data and merged both replicates into a single result for each sample. Productive rearrangements sharing the V-gene family, CDR3 amino acid sequence and J-gene segment were defined as clonotypes. To compute clonality, the normalized Shannon entropy (Pielou evenness) of TCRB abundances was subtracted from 1. To estimate T cell density, the total number of templates was divided by the input cell count, which was inferred from how much DNA went in. Recon, run with its default parameters, was used to estimate overall repertoire diversity and clonality. Tumor-enriched clonotypes were defined as having over 0.1% abundance in tumor and at least 32-fold higher abundance than in normal breast. Drawn from immuneACCESS, this table holds only the in-frame rearrangements with V and J called that TCRdb kept. Clones are partly lost; checked studies trace under half to an unresolved V gene and leave the rest unexplained. V and J calls and clone size follow that table, whereas D and trimming were derived from the DNA. The sample table shows just over 70,000 clones, and under 85% are seen once. Jointly, the top ten make up roughly 3.5% of the sample.

The CDR3 spans 15 residues, from the cysteine through the phenylalanine. The kept DNA is CDR3 alone, 45 bases in frame from the first base. CDR1 SGHVS and CDR2 FQNEAQ are derived from the germline V gene. A distance of 13 bases separates the germline ends of V and J, which lose 1 base and 4 bases respectively. The study profiled bulk TCR beta-chain repertoires in matched peripheral blood, tumor and adjacent normal breast tissue taken from fewer than 20 patients with early-stage breast cancer. Before surgery, roughly 4.5-11 mL of whole blood was collected into EDTA tubes and then processed within 2 hours. Ficoll-Paque centrifugation in SepMate-50 tubes was used to isolate peripheral blood mononuclear cells. PBMCs were cryopreserved in aliquots of roughly 2 to 4.5 million cells in around 90% FBS with roughly 10% DMSO and kept in liquid nitrogen. The Qiagen AllPrep DNA/RNA Mini kit was used for genomic DNA extraction.

The source of this sequence is a person aged 55-75 years with breast cancer. Input material: blood. This receptor chain uses TRBV7-8 and TRBJ1-2, with the D gene uncertain. The sequenced DNA: TGTGCCAGCAGCTTAGGATACCGGGAAGGCTATGGCTACACCTTC. This gives the protein CASSLGYREGYGYTF.